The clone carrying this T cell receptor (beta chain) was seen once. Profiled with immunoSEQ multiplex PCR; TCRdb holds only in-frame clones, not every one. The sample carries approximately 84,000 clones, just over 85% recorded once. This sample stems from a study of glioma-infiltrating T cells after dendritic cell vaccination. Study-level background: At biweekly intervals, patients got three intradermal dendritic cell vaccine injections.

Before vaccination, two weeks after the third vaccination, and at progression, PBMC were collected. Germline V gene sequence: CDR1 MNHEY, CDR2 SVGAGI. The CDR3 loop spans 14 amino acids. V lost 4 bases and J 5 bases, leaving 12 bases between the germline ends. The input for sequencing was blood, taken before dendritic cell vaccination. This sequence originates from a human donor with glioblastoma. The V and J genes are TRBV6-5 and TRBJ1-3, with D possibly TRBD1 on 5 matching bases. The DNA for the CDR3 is TGTGCCAGCAGTTTAGTATCAGGGAGAAACACCATATATTTT. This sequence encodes CASSLVSGRNTIYF.